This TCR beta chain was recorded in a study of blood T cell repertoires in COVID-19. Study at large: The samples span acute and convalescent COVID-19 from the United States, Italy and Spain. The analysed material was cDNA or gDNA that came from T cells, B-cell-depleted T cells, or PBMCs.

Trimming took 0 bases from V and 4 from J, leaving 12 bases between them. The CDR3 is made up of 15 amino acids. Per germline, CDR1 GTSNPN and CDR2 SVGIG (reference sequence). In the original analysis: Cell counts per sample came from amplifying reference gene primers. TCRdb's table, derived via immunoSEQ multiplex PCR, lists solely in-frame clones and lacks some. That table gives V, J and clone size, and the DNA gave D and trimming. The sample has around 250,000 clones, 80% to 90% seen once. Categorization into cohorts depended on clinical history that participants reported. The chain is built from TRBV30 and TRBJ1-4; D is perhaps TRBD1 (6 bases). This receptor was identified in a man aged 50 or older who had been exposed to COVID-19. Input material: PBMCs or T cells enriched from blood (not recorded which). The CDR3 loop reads CAWSVQGPFNEKLFF. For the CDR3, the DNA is TGTGCCTGGAGTGTACAGGGACCCTTTAATGAAAAACTGTTTTTT.